This TCR beta chain appears in the sequencing data of a study of human T cells and chemical hapten exposure. The overall study: Sensitization applied 2% DPC to about 2 cm by about 2 cm of upper inner arm skin. Patch tests of 0.01% DPC on the upper back were read at 6 days.

This clonotype occurred a few times. The time point was: patch test 1, 2 weeks after DPC sensitization. The treatment: therapeutic diphenylcyclopropenone sensitization with weekly scalp DPC. Germline V gene sequence: CDR1 SQVTM, CDR2 ANQGSEA. This CDR3 contains 15 residues. The V gene end was trimmed by 4 bases and the J gene end by 5 bases; junction bases not matched to a gene: 9. Original processing methods: Per-sample TCR counts ranged from roughly 20,000 to 700,000, median about 98,000. One entry per CDR3 protein results from TCRdb running MiXCR on the RACE reads. The V and J calls, along with clone size, are taken from TCRdb and not from the paper's own processing. The sample shows some 120,000 distinct CDR3 sequences, about an eighth of them seen only once.

The clonotype was recovered from a woman between 45 and 65 years old with alopecia areata. Some clones in this sample may be carry-over from other donors' samples. The specimen comprised whole blood, sampled in connection with sensitization to the hapten diphenylcyclopropenone (DPC). V is TRBV29-1 and J is TRBJ2-2, with 8 bases lining up with TRBD1. The chain's CDR3 is CSVAGTGRRTGELFF. The CDR3, as DNA: TGCAGCGTTGCCGGGACAGGCCGGCGGACCGGGGAGCTGTTTTTT.